What follows are 32 T cell receptor beta chains derived from one specimen sequenced in a study of beta chain features in type 1 diabetes. These receptors' antigens are unknown. Whole-study results and caveats: Researchers report that Type 1 diabetes patients had moderately but significantly shorter TCRB CDR3s across all four CD4+ subsets.

TCRB transcripts that were expressed got sequenced, as all of the isolated RNA had been reverse transcribed. TCRdb's table, derived via immunoSEQ multiplex PCR, lists solely in-frame clones and lacks some. The repertoire holds 500,000 to 850,000 clones, over 13% seen once, with approximately 0.043% in the top ten. Material for sequencing was naive CD4+ T cells from blood. All receptors come from a young man with type 1 diabetes.

This clone was counted between two and nine times. The chain combines TRBV2 with TRBJ2-2; D possibly corresponds to TRBD2 (5 bases). The CDR3 loop spans 12 amino acids. Germline values: CDR1 SNHLY, CDR2 FYNNEI. Trimming stripped 2 bases from V and 8 bases from J, with 6 bases between. The CDR3: CASSERRGELFF. Here the CDR3 DNA reads TGTGCCAGCAGTGAACGGAGGGGGGAGCTGTTTTTT. The full variable domain, its missing parts supplied by reference TRBV2 and TRBJ2-2, is EPEVTQTPSHQVTQMGQEVILRCVPISNHLYFYWYRQILGQKVEFLVSFYNNEISEKSEIFDDQFSVERPDGSNFTLKIRSTKLEDSAMYFCASSERRGELFFGEGSRLTVL.

V is TRBV11-2 and J is TRBJ2-1, with D perhaps matching TRBD1 (6 bases). The CDR3 sequence is 15 residues long. Germline values: CDR1 SGHAT, CDR2 FQNNGV. With 3 bases removed from V and 2 bases from J, the gap between germline ends came to 11 bases. CDR3 residues: CASSLRQGPYNEQFF. The CDR3 nucleotides are TGTGCCAGCAGCTTGCGCCAGGGGCCCTACAATGAGCAGTTCTTC.

The chain joins TRBV7-9 to TRBJ2-2, with D unresolved. From germline, CDR1 is SEHNR and CDR2 FQNEAQ (reference sequence). This CDR3 region has 13 residues. The V end was cut by 4 bases, the J end by 3 bases, with 6 bases between. CDR3 nucleotides: TGTGCCAGCAGCTCGTCGTACACCGGGGAGCTGTTTTTT. This sequence encodes CASSSSYTGELFF. Together with reference TRBV7-9 and TRBJ2-2, the CDR3 gives the full variable domain: DTGVSQNPRHKITKRGQNVTFRCDPISEHNRLYWYRQTLGQGPEFLTYFQNEAQLEKSRLLSDRFSAERPKGSFSTLEIQRTEQGDSAMYLCASSSSYTGELFFGEGSRLTVL.

This chain links TRBV10-3 with TRBJ2-2; maybe TRBD2 (6 bases). V was clipped by 11 bases and J by 0 bases, with 10 bases between them. The CDR3 length is 13 residues. Germline loops: CDR1 ENHRY, CDR2 SYGVKD. The CDR3 coding sequence is TGTGCCGTCCGGGGGTCGAACACCGGGGAGCTGTTTTTT. It codes for CAVRGSNTGELFF.

The chain recombines TRBV25-1 with TRBJ2-7, with D possibly matching TRBD1 (6 bases). Germline values: CDR1 MGHDK, CDR2 SYGVNS. The CDR3 spans 15 residues. V was pared by 2 bases and J by 4 bases, with 15 bases between. CDR3: CASSERTATGYEQYF. The CDR3 DNA reads as TGTGCCAGCAGTGAAAGGACAGCCACCGGGTACGAGCAGTACTTC.

This clone was detected only a few times. V gene TRBV13 combines with J gene TRBJ1-1, with 9 positions matching TRBD1. V dropped 0 bases and J dropped 2; count of bases not matched to a gene: 10. The CDR3 contains 18 residues. The germline CDR1 and CDR2 sequences are PRHDT and FYEKMQ (reference sequence). This CDR3 reads CASSLGTLDRGPNTEAFF. The CDR3 coding sequence is TGTGCCAGCAGCTTAGGCACTCTGGACAGGGGCCCTAACACTGAAGCTTTCTTT.

This clone has only a few counts. The chain recombines TRBV5-1 with TRBJ1-1; 9 bases are a match to TRBD1. The ends lost 4 bases at V and 4 bases at J; junction bases unmatched: 5. This CDR3 has 14 amino acids. Germline CDR1 SGHRS, CDR2 YFSETQ. CDR3 loop: CASSTSTGGTEAFF. DNA of the CDR3: TGCGCCAGCAGCACTTCGACAGGGGGCACTGAAGCTTTCTTT.

The chain employs TRBV7-3 and TRBJ2-5, with 7 bases lining up with TRBD2. CDR1 is SGHTA and CDR2 is FQGTGA in the germline V gene. The CDR3 has 15 amino acids. Trimming cost V 0 bases and J 5 bases; bases outside gene matches: 6. The CDR3 coding sequence is TGTGCCAGCAGCTTAACGGGGCAGGGAGGGGAGACCCAGTACTTC. Amino acid sequence: CASSLTGQGGETQYF. Based on the CDR3 plus reference TRBV7-3 and TRBJ2-5, the full variable domain is GAGVSQTPSNKVTEKGKYVELRCDPISGHTALYWYRQSLGQGPEFLIYFQGTGAADDSGLPNDRFFAVRPEGSVSTLKIQRTERGDSAVYLCASSLTGQGGETQYFGPGTRLLVL.

There are a few counts of this clone. The chain combines TRBV18 with TRBJ2-7, with D unresolved. There are 13 residues in the CDR3. Germline V gene lookup returns CDR1 KGHSH and CDR2 LQKENI. The germline V and J ends were trimmed by 2 bases and 2 bases, with 7 bases remaining between them. The CDR3 protein is CASSPRQAYEQYF. The CDR3 region has the DNA TGTGCCAGCTCACCAAGGCAGGCCTACGAGCAGTACTTC.

This clone showed up just a few times. V is TRBV28 and J is TRBJ2-7; the D gene is possibly TRBD1 (6 bases). The germline gives CDR1 MDHEN, CDR2 SYDVKM. The V end lost 5 bases, the J end lost 3 bases, and 14 bases lay between the germline ends. The CDR3 consists of 14 residues. This CDR3 reads CASSPFGTNYEQYF. DNA for the CDR3: TGTGCCAGCAGTCCCTTCGGGACAAACTACGAGCAGTACTTC.

This clone has a handful of counts. The chain is built from TRBV29-1 and TRBJ2-7; no definite D call. The CDR3 contains 14 residues. V lost 7 bases, J lost 0 bases, and 16 bases lay in between. The germline CDR1 and CDR2 sequences are SQVTM and ANQGSEA. The CDR3 nucleotides are TGCAGCGCCCTACCCCAGATTGGCTCCTACGAGCAGTACTTC. This encodes CSALPQIGSYEQYF.

This clone was observed a handful of times. The V gene is TRBV5-1, the J gene TRBJ2-2; no clear D. CDR1 is SGHRS, CDR2 YFSETQ, per germline. The CDR3 has 14 residues. V lost 0 bases to trimming and J lost 2 bases, with 5 bases between them. The CDR3 DNA sequence: TGCGCCAGCAGCTTGGCACAAAACACCGGGGAGCTGTTTTTT. This sequence encodes CASSLAQNTGELFF.

This clone turned up a few times. V gene TRBV30 combines with J gene TRBJ1-1; D is unclear. Per the germline V gene, CDR1 is GTSNPN and CDR2 is SVGIG (reference sequence). Trimming shortened V by 5 bases and J by 0 bases, and 10 bases separated the two germline ends. The CDR3 extends over 13 amino acids. The CDR3 nucleotides are TGTGCCTGGGAGGACGGTGTGAACACTGAAGCTTTCTTT. Translated, it gives CAWEDGVNTEAFF.

This clone has more than one count but fewer than ten. Here the CDR3 reads CASSLLGDTEAFF. The CDR3 DNA is TGCGCCAGCAGCTTGTTGGGGGACACTGAAGCTTTCTTT. The chain carries TRBV5-1 and TRBJ1-1, with a tentative D call TRBD1 (5 bases). The CDR3 extends over 13 amino acids. V shed 1 base and J shed 3 bases, with 7 bases lying between them. Per germline, CDR1 SGHRS and CDR2 YFSETQ.

The CDR3 coding sequence is TGCGCCAGCAGCTTGGACCCGGGGGGTAATCAGCCCCAGCATTTT. Its translation is CASSLDPGGNQPQHF. The V call is TRBV5-1, the J call TRBJ1-5, with D tentatively TRBD1 (5 bases). There are 15 residues in the CDR3. Trimming removed 0 bases from V and 4 bases from J, with 11 bases in between. Germline V gene sequence: CDR1 SGHRS, CDR2 YFSETQ.

This clone was detected a few times. The gene calls are TRBV30 and TRBJ2-7; TRBD2 matches at 10 bases. The V gene's germline CDR1 is GTSNPN and CDR2 SVGIG (reference sequence). The junction had 12 bases not matched to a gene; V was cut back by 3 bases and J by 1 base. The CDR3 spans 17 residues. CDR3 DNA: TGTGCCTGGAGCAGCGGGAGGGCCAGGAGAGGGTCCTACGAGCAGTACTTC. This translates into CAWSSGRARRGSYEQYF. The whole variable domain, remainder taken from reference TRBV30 and TRBJ2-7, is SQTIHQWPATLVQPVGSPLSLECTVEGTSNPNLYWYRQAAGRGLQLLFYSVGIGQISSEVPQNLSASRPQDRQFILSSKKLLLSDSGFYLCAWSSGRARRGSYEQYFGPGTRLTVT.

The J gene is TRBJ2-5, the V gene TRBV29-1; possibly TRBD1 or TRBD2 for D (5 bases each). The germline V gene encodes CDR1 SQVTM and CDR2 ANQGSEA. There are 13 residues in the CDR3. V gave up 6 bases and J gave up 2 bases, with 13 bases separating them. CDR3 residues: CSVRGTAQETQYF. In DNA form, the CDR3 reads TGCAGCGTCAGAGGGACGGCGCAAGAGACCCAGTACTTC.

The chain has TRBV18 and TRBJ2-3; no clear D gene. With 2 bases removed from V and 2 bases from J, the gap between germline ends came to 11 bases. The germline CDR1 and CDR2 sequences are KGHSH and LQKENI. CDR3 length: 15 residues. CDR3 in DNA: TGTGCCAGCTCACCAACCTTATACGACACAGATACGCAGTATTTT. Its protein product is CASSPTLYDTDTQYF.

The V gene is TRBV20-1, the J gene TRBJ2-5, with D uncertain. V shed 3 bases and J shed 1 base, with 3 bases lying between them. CDR1 is DFQATT, CDR2 SNEGSKA, per germline (reference sequence). The CDR3 totals 11 residues. The DNA of the CDR3 is TGCAGTGCTAGCGTCCAAGAGACCCAGTACTTC. Translated: CSASVQETQYF.

The chain employs TRBV7-8 and TRBJ2-7; D is unresolved. The CDR3 is 17 amino acids. The V end lost 7 bases, the J end lost 7 bases, and 29 bases lay between the germline ends. Per germline, CDR1 SGHVS and CDR2 FQNEAQ. Written as DNA, the CDR3 is TGTGCCAGCACCCCGAGTGGGATCTTTAAAAACATGGGGGAGCAGTACTTC. It encodes CASTPSGIFKNMGEQYF.

There are a few counts of this clone. This specimen includes other DNA sequences encoding the same CDR3. The rearrangement joins TRBV27 to TRBJ1-2, with TRBD1 as a possible D gene (6 bases). This CDR3 spans 13 amino acids. Trimming cost V 6 bases and J 0 bases, with 8 bases left between them. The germline gives CDR1 MNHEY, CDR2 SMNVEV (reference sequence). For the CDR3, the DNA is TGTGCCAGCAGACGGACAGCTAACTATGGCTACACCTTC. This gives the protein CASRRTANYGYTF.

This sequence joins TRBV5-6 and TRBJ2-7, with D hard to call. This CDR3 has 12 residues. V was clipped by 0 bases and J by 6 bases, with 7 bases between them. CDR1 and CDR2 from the germline V gene are SGHDT and YYEEEE. CDR3 amino acids: CASSLAFREQYF. The CDR3 DNA sequence: TGTGCCAGCAGCTTGGCCTTCCGCGAGCAGTACTTC.

There are a few counts of this clone. The chain carries TRBV9 and TRBJ2-5; 9 bases line up with TRBD2. V shed 3 bases, J shed 5 bases, and the junction held 5 bases outside the gene matches. There are 14 residues in the CDR3. Germline assignment: CDR1 SGDLS and CDR2 YYNGEE. The chain's CDR3 is CASSGGAGGETQYF. CDR3 nucleotide sequence: TGTGCCAGCAGCGGCGGCGCGGGGGGGGAGACCCAGTACTTC.

The rearrangement links TRBV5-6 to TRBJ2-1, with 9 nucleotides matching TRBD2. Losses at the gene ends were 1 base for V and 0 bases for J; bases not matched to a gene: 8. Germline loops: CDR1 SGHDT, CDR2 YYEEEE. The CDR3 loop spans 18 amino acids. The CDR3 coding sequence is TGTGCCAGCAGCTTGAGCCTAGCGGGGATTAGCTCCTACAATGAGCAGTTCTTC. This translates into CASSLSLAGISSYNEQFF.

This clone was seen more than once but under ten times. The J gene is TRBJ2-4, the V gene TRBV15; either TRBD1 or TRBD2 may supply D (5 bases each). Germline V gene data show CDR1 as LNHNV and CDR2 as YYDKDF (reference sequence). Trimming removed 3 bases at V and 1 base at J, with 10 bases between. The CDR3 sequence is 15 residues long. The CDR3, as DNA: TGTGCCACCAGCAGTGGGGGATTGGCCAAAAACATTCAGTACTTC. Its protein is CATSSGGLAKNIQYF.

This clone occurred a few times. The V call is TRBV7-8, the J call TRBJ2-7; TRBD1 aligns across 7 bases. After removal of 1 base from V and 1 base from J, the junction contained 1 base not matched to a gene. Germline assignment: CDR1 SGHVS and CDR2 FQNEAQ. The CDR3 consists of 14 residues. CDR3 sequence reads: CASSLGGQSYEQYF. The DNA for the CDR3 is TGTGCCAGCAGCTTAGGGGGACAGTCCTACGAGCAGTACTTC.

This clone was observed a handful of times. The chain has TRBV7-2 and TRBJ2-7; 10 nucleotides agree with TRBD1. After removal of 4 bases from V and 0 bases from J, the junction contained 3 bases not matched to a gene. The CDR3 is 15 residues long. Germline V gene lookup returns CDR1 SGHTA and CDR2 FQGNSA. The CDR3 coding sequence is TGTGCCAGCAGCTCCCGGACAGGGGGCTCCTACGAGCAGTACTTC. It codes for CASSSRTGGSYEQYF.

This clone occurred a few times. The rearrangement uses TRBV7-2 and TRBJ1-6; D may be TRBD1 (5 bases). Germline lookup yields CDR1 SGHTA and CDR2 FQGNSA. This CDR3 contains 18 residues. The V end lost 4 bases, the J end lost 0 bases, and 16 bases lay between the germline ends. CDR3 in DNA: TGTGCCAGCAGCTCGGGGACCGGGAGCAGCTCCTATAATTCACCCCTCCACTTT. Protein sequence: CASSSGTGSSSYNSPLHF.

This clone was seen more than once but under ten times. V is TRBV18 and J is TRBJ2-7; D not resolved. Germline lookup yields CDR1 KGHSH and CDR2 LQKENI. The germline V and J ends were trimmed by 1 base and 2 bases, with 9 bases remaining between them. This CDR3 contains 14 residues. CDR3 nucleotides: TGTGCCAGCTCACCACGAGCCAATACCTACGAGCAGTACTTC. It encodes CASSPRANTYEQYF.

To note about this clone: The same CDR3 can be traced to other DNA sequences in this sample. The V and J genes are TRBV9 and TRBJ1-1; no firm D call. CDR1 and CDR2 from the germline V gene are SGDLS and YYNGEE. The CDR3 runs 14 residues. With 2 bases removed from V and 0 bases from J, the gap between germline ends came to 8 bases. The CDR3 here is CASSVAAMNTEAFF. CDR3 nucleotide sequence: TGTGCCAGCAGCGTGGCGGCGATGAACACTGAAGCTTTCTTT.

The genes are TRBV4-3 and TRBJ1-3, with D uncertain. Germline V gene data show CDR1 as LGHNA and CDR2 as YSLEER. Trimming took 1 base from V and 4 from J, leaving 14 bases between them. The CDR3 covers 16 residues. DNA of the CDR3: TGCGCCAGCAGCCAAGGCCGGGCCACGTCGGGAAACACCATATATTTT. It yields the protein CASSQGRATSGNTIYF.

In its sample, this clone was seen a few times. The rearrangement joins TRBV7-2 to TRBJ2-2; D is unresolved. The CDR3 is 14 residues long. Trimming pared 4 bases from V and 5 bases from J, leaving 11 bases between. In germline, CDR1 is SGHTA, CDR2 FQGNSA. The CDR3 loop reads CASSSPSWTGELFF. In DNA form, the CDR3 reads TGTGCCAGCAGCTCCCCCTCGTGGACCGGGGAGCTGTTTTTT.